The T cell receptor (beta chain) described here comes from a study of T cells in Graves' hyperthyroidism and ophthalmopathy. Study information: Before any treatment, at initial diagnosis, peripheral blood was collected.

TCR beta CDR3 region amplification was performed from RNA transcripts. HTBI primers were used for first-round RT-PCR of the TCR CDR3. MiXCR, applied by TCRdb to the multiplex PCR reads, yields one record per CDR3 protein. The sample comprises 300,000 to 450,000 distinct CDR3 sequences, just under 15% of which are singletons, and about 33% rests with the top ten. A patient was excluded if there was uncontrolled infection, other autoimmune disease, pregnancy or lactation. The J segment lost 6 bases and the V segment lost 7 bases, leaving 7 bases of the junction unmatched. The CDR3 sequence is 14 residues long. CDR1 and CDR2 from the germline V gene are MNHEY and SVGEGT. This clonotype has a single count.

This TCR derives from a woman aged 25 to 45 with Graves' hyperthyroidism. Sample: blood. The V call is TRBV6-2 or TRBV6-3, the J call TRBJ2-7; TRBD2 matches at 12 bases. The CDR3 nucleotides are TGTGCCAGCAATCTAGCGGGAGGGCCGGTCGAGCAGTACTTC. As protein: CASNLAGGPVEQYF.